A selection of T cell receptor beta chains follows, all from one sample in a study of blood T cell repertoires in COVID-19. The table came from immunoSEQ multiplex PCR; TCRdb's copy has only in-frame clones and leaves some out. Of about 84,000 clones listed, approximately 86% are singletons. Sequenced sample: peripheral blood. These receptors all stem from a woman older than 75 with acute or convalescent COVID-19. Both conserved end residues are trimmed from each CDR3.

cdr3_aa v_call
ASSPSAGGTNSPLH TRBV18
ASSLEAGSEQF TRBV5-1
ASQSARSTDTQY TRBV4-2
ATSRSTGYYGYT TRBV15
ASSQDTTLTQGAF TRBV3-1/TRBV3-2
ASLPGQGSNYGYT TRBV6-5
ASSQAFAGLETQY TRBV3-1/TRBV3-2
ASSHLVQYGYT TRBV12-3/TRBV12-4
ASNPSGSRSYEQY TRBV6-2/TRBV6-3
ASSPWTGHEQY TRBV5-8
ASSEESGETEAF TRBV2
SGFYRDGYT TRBV29-1
SASLGQGDGRYT TRBV20-1
ASSPARTLYNEQF TRBV18
ASSLNPLTSGQETQY TRBV18
ASSSQGRLAGETQY TRBV18
ASRGAGANTGELF TRBV28
ASSPFQEVTDTQY TRBV7-2
ASSYSSGRAGFYEQY TRBV6-2/TRBV6-3
ASSDLVAGGFDEQF TRBV2
ASSSGDQETQY TRBV28
ATSRDAGVVYGANVLT TRBV15
ASSLGTDNEQF TRBV5-1
ASSSFLEPYEQY TRBV27
ASTKPVGGSTEAF TRBV5-6
ASSIGASQETQY TRBV19
ASRARQGSYNEQF TRBV6-5
SVVRTGTRETQY TRBV29-1